The source of this T cell receptor (beta chain) is a study of T-cell reconstitution after alpha-beta-depleted transplantation in children. General study results and limits: Surviving recipient T cells and thymic progenitors accounted for the high day-60 TCRbeta diversity observed in some patients. Hyperexpanded clones declined; after one year, newly produced T cells mostly supplied diversity. Several hundred rapidly expanded clones from non-depleted graft cells reportedly supplied alpha-beta T cells about two months post-transplant.

As for this clonotype: Its antigen remains unknown.

CDR1 and CDR2 (germline): SNHLY, FYNNEI. With V trimmed by 0 bases and J by 0 bases, 10 bases remained unmatched. The CDR3 covers 20 residues. During its preparation, the TCRbeta library received unique molecular identifiers. TCRdb redid the calling of the PCR reads with MiXCR, one entry per CDR3 protein. The sample consists of around 700,000 distinct CDR3 sequences, around 13% of them appearing once. The sequence was obtained from a girl aged 2 to 9 with congenital amegakaryocytic thrombocytopenia, due to receive a stem cell transplant. J is TRBJ2-1 and V is TRBV2; TRBD2 matches 11 bases. Material: PBMCs, obtained before TCRalphabeta/CD19-depleted stem cell transplant. The CDR3 region is CASSEARLAGRWSSYNEQFF. Here the CDR3 DNA reads TGTGCCAGCAGTGAAGCCAGACTAGCGGGAAGGTGGAGCTCCTACAATGAGCAGTTCTTC.